This section outlines one TCR beta chain sequence together with its context. Added to each PCR by spiking were synthetic TCR analog templates. The assay was immunoSEQ multiplex PCR, and TCRdb's table has in-frame clones only and misses some. The profile covers 46,000 or so clones, with 87% appearing a single time and approximately 7.6% taken by the ten largest. The data stem from a study of PD-L1 blockade in urothelial cancer. Looking at the study overall: After treatment start, blood was analyzed at 3 weeks (second dose) and at 6 weeks. Median blood clonality was roughly 0.072, with about 86,000 unique TCRs.

Trimming removed 4 bases from V and 6 bases from J, with 12 bases in between. The germline CDR1 and CDR2 sequences are SQVTM and ANQGSEA. The length of the CDR3 is 13 residues. The rearrangement joins TRBV29-1 to TRBJ2-2, with a weak D call TRBD2 (7 bases). This clonotype originated in a man between 60 and 70 years old with urothelial cancer. Source: PBMCs, taken around atezolizumab (anti-PD-L1) treatment. This CDR3 reads CSVVRGAAGELFF. Here the CDR3 DNA reads TGCAGCGTTGTTCGGGGGGCAGCCGGGGAGCTGTTTTTT.